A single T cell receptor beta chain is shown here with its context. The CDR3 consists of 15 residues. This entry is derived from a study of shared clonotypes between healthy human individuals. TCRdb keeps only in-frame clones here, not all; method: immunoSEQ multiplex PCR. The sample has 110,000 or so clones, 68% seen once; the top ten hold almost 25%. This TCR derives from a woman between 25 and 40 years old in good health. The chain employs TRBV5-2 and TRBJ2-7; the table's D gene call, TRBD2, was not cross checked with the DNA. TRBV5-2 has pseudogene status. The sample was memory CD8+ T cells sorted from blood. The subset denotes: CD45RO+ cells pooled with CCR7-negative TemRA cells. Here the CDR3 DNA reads TGTGCCAGCAGCTCCAGACTAGAAGGCTCCTACGAGCAGTACTTC. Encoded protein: CASSSRLEGSYEQYF.